This T cell receptor (beta chain) was recovered during a study of regulatory T cells in long-lasting Graves disease. Time point described: newly diagnosed GD, antithyroid drugs for less than 3 months. The authors made the TCR library using RNA they extracted from PBMCs. Broader study findings: Persistent Graves' disease cases displayed lower TCR diversity than newly diagnosed ones.

With iRepertoire HTBI primers and Arm-PCR of CDR3 regions, TCR beta libraries were built. One entry per CDR3 protein, called by TCRdb with MiXCR from the multiplex PCR reads. The table shows roughly 530,000 distinct CDR3 sequences, with about 16% occurring only once. In this sample, this clonotype turned up many times. Its antigen is not known. The sample was also linked to a second study, of T cells in Graves' hyperthyroidism and ophthalmopathy. From that report: Stable Graves' hyperthyroidism meant no ophthalmopathy progression within 18 months. A 13 V-J model separated ophthalmopathy from stable hyperthyroidism.

Material: peripheral blood mononuclear cells (PBMCs), obtained at new diagnosis, from a patient treated with antithyroid drugs. This sequence was found in a woman aged 40-65 years with Graves disease.

This chain's CDR3 is CASSLAEGSEQFF. Written as DNA, the CDR3 is TGTGCCAGCAGCTTAGCCGAAGGGAGTGAGCAGTTCTTC. The chain employs TRBV7-9 and TRBJ2-1; tentative D call: TRBD2 (5 bases). V lost 0 bases to trimming and J lost 9 bases, with 9 bases between them. Per germline, CDR1 SEHNR and CDR2 FQNEAQ (reference sequence). The CDR3 runs 13 residues.